This T cell receptor beta chain was obtained from a study of blood T cell repertoires in COVID-19. On the study more broadly: Samples taken during acute and convalescent COVID-19 were collected in the United States, Italy and Spain.

CDR1 is LGHNA and CDR2 is YNFKEQ in the germline V gene. The CDR3 totals 17 residues. V lost 1 base, J lost 7 bases, and 9 bases stayed unmatched. How the authors handled the data: The authors estimated nucleated cell counts from reference gene primer amplification. Produced via immunoSEQ multiplex PCR; TCRdb's table is partial and in-frame only. V, J and clone size were drawn from that table, and D and trimming were deduced from the DNA. The repertoire holds roughly 300,000 clones, with 80% to 90% as singletons. Enrolled through a virtual design, the participants were between roughly 18 and 100 years of age and came from around 25 US areas. Cohort placement rested on clinical history that participants reported themselves.

The sample comprised PBMCs or T cells enriched from blood (not recorded which). The chain combines TRBV4-2 with TRBJ2-1, with TRBD2 identical over 11 bases. The TCR was taken from a woman aged 40 to 50 with acute COVID-19. This chain's CDR3 is CASSQGRGSGRANEQFF. The CDR3 DNA reads as TGTGCCAGCAGCCAAGGACGAGGTAGCGGGAGGGCTAATGAGCAGTTCTTC.